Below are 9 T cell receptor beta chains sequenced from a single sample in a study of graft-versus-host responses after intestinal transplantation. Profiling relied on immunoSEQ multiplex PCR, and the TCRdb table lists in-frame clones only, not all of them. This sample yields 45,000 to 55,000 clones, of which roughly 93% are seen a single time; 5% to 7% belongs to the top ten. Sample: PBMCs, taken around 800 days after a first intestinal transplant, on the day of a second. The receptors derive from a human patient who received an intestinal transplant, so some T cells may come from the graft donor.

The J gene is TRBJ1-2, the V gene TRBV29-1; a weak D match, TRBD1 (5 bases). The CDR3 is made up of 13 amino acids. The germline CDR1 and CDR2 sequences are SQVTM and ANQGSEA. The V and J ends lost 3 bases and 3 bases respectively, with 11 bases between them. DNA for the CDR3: TGCAGCGTTGAGGTCAGGGTAGACTATGGCTACACCTTC. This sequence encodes CSVEVRVDYGYTF.

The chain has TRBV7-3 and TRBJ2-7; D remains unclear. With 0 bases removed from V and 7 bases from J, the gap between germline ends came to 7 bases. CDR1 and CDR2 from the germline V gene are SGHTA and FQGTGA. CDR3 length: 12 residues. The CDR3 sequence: CASSLTQGEQYF. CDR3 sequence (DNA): TGTGCCAGCAGCTTAACCCAAGGGGAGCAGTACTTC.

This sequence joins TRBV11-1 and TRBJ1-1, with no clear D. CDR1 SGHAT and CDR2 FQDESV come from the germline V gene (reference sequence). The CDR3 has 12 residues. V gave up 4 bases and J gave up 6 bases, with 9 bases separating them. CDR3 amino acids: CASSSFDSEAFF. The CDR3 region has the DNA TGTGCCAGCAGCTCTTTTGATTCTGAAGCTTTCTTT.

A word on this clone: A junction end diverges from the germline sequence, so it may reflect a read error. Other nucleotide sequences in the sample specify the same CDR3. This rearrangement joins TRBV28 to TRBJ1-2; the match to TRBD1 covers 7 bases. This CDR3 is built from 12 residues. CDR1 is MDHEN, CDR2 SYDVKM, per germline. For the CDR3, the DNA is TGTGCTAGCAGGCCCGGGACAGACGAATACACCTTC. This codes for CASRPGTDEYTF.

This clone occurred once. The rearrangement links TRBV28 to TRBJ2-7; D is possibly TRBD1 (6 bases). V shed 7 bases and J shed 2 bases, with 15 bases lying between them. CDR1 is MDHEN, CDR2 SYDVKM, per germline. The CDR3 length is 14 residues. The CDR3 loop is CASKTPRDTYEQYF. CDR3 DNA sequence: TGTGCCAGCAAAACCCCTAGGGACACCTACGAGCAGTACTTC.

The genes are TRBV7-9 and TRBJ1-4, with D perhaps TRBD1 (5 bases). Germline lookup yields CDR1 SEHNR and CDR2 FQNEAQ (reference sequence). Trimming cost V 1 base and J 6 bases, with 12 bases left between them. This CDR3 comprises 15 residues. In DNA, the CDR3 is TGTGCCAGCAGCTTAGGTCGGGGCAGAGATGAAAAACTGTTTTTT. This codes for CASSLGRGRDEKLFF.

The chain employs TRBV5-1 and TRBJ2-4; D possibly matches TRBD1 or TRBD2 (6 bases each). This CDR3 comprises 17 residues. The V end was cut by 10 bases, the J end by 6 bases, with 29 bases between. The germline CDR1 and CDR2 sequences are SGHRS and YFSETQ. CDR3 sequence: CASSEGYRATSGNIQYF. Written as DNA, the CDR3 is TGCGCCTCCTCGGAGGGATACAGGGCCACCTCTGGAAACATTCAGTACTTC.

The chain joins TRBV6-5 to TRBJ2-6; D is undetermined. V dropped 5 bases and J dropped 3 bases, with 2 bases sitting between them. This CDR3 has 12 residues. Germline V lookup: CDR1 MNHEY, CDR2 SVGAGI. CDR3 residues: CASSLGANVLTF. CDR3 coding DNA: TGTGCCAGCAGTCTTGGGGCCAACGTCCTGACTTTC.

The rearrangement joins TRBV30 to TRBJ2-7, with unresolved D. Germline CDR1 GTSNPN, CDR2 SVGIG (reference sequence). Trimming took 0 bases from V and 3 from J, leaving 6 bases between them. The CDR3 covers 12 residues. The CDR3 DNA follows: TGTGCCTGGAGTGTATTACACTACGAGCAGTACTTC. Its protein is CAWSVLHYEQYF.